The 20 T cell receptor beta chains listed next were all sequenced from one sample in a study of T cell repertoires in cytomegalovirus infection. MiXCR, applied by TCRdb to the reads, yields one record per CDR3 protein. The sample lists some 300,000 distinct CDR3 sequences; roughly 13% were seen once. Sequencing was performed on PBMCs. The receptors were gathered from a human donor in good health (CMV status not recorded). Some clones in this sample may be carry-over from other donors' samples.

The chain recombines TRBV4-1 with TRBJ1-5; TRBD1 might be the D (5 bases). Germline V gene lookup returns CDR1 MGHRA and CDR2 YSYEKL. The germline V and J ends were trimmed by 1 base and 2 bases, with 12 bases remaining between them. CDR3 length: 16 amino acids. CDR3 loop: CASSQVLRVGNQPQHF. In nucleotides, the CDR3 is TGCGCCAGCAGCCAAGTCCTCAGGGTCGGCAATCAGCCCCAGCATTTT.

This clonotype was observed a handful of times. V is TRBV5-1 and J is TRBJ2-7, with TRBD1 matching over 9 bases. The CDR3 sequence is 15 residues long. CDR1 and CDR2 from the germline V gene are SGHRS and YFSETQ. The trim removed 2 bases at V and 3 bases at J, leaving 6 bases unmatched. CDR3 DNA: TGCGCCAGCAGCTTTCCGGGACAGGGATACTACGAGCAGTACTTC. Translating gives CASSFPGQGYYEQYF.

A note on this clonotype: One base away lies a much larger clone, so this may be a sequencing read error. The genes are TRBV7-2 and TRBJ2-1; 10 bases align to TRBD2. CDR3 size: 16 residues. Germline CDR1 and CDR2: SGHTA and FQGNSA. Written as DNA, the CDR3 is TGTGCCAGCAGCTTAGTCGGACTAGCGGCCTACAATGAGCAGGTCTTC. Translating it yields CASSLVGLAAYNEQVF.

This clonotype was detected many times. The germline gene is not matched at one end of the junction; a read error may be the cause. CDR3 loop: CASSVAEIGANVLTF. The CDR3 nucleotides are TGTGCCAGCAGCGTAGCCGAGATCGGGGCCAACGTCCTGACTTTC. The V gene is TRBV7-9, the J gene TRBJ2-6; D is unclear. There are 15 residues in the CDR3. The germline gives CDR1 SEHNR, CDR2 FQNEAQ (reference sequence). Using reference TRBV7-9 and TRBJ2-6 for the parts outside the CDR3, the full variable domain is DTGVSQNPRHKITKRGQNVTFRCDPISEHNRLYWYRQTLGQGPEFLTYFQNEAQLEKSRLLSDRFSAERPKGSFSTLEIQRTEQGDSAMYLCASSVAEIGANVLTFGAGSRLTVL.

This clonotype was picked up many times. The rearrangement links TRBV7-8 to TRBJ2-3; D possibly corresponds to TRBD2 (6 bases). Germline V gene lookup returns CDR1 SGHVS and CDR2 FQNEAQ. The CDR3 totals 14 residues. The ends were cut back, 2 bases at V and 5 bases at J, with 11 bases in the middle. DNA of the CDR3: TGTGCCAGCAGCTTATCGACGGGAGTAGATACGCAGTATTTT. It translates to CASSLSTGVDTQYF.

This clonotype was counted ten times or more. J is TRBJ2-5 and V is TRBV7-2; 14 bases align to TRBD2. Germline loops: CDR1 SGHTA, CDR2 FQGNSA. The CDR3 spans 16 residues. V was clipped by 4 bases and J by 1 base; unmatched bases: 2. The CDR3 sequence: CASSSGLAGGQETQYF. The CDR3 DNA sequence: TGTGCCAGCAGCTCCGGACTAGCGGGAGGCCAAGAGACCCAGTACTTC.

This clonotype was detected many times. The rearrangement joins TRBV7-2 to TRBJ2-5, with 10 positions matching TRBD2. There are 15 residues in the CDR3. Germline V gives CDR1 SGHTA, CDR2 FQGNSA. Unmatched junction bases numbered 1, after V lost 2 bases and J lost 1 base. In nucleotides, the CDR3 is TGTGCCAGCAGCTTATGGACTAGCGGCCAAGAGACCCAGTACTTC. It specifies CASSLWTSGQETQYF.

The chain recombines TRBV10-3 with TRBJ2-7; perhaps D is TRBD1 or TRBD2 (5 bases each). CDR3 length equals 13 residues. In germline, CDR1 is ENHRY, CDR2 SYGVKD. V was cut by 10 bases and J by 0 bases, with 13 bases left in between. The CDR3 spells CATTGAYSYEQYF. DNA for the CDR3: TGTGCCACCACCGGGGCTTACTCCTACGAGCAGTACTTC.

The V gene is TRBV25-1, the J gene TRBJ1-6, with TRBD1 matching 7 bases. CDR3 length equals 15 residues. The germline V gene has CDR1 MGHDK and CDR2 SYGVNS. V was pared by 7 bases and J by 4 bases, with 7 bases of the junction left unmatched. CDR3: CASNPETGYNSPLHF. DNA of the CDR3: TGTGCCAGCAATCCGGAGACAGGGTATAATTCACCCCTCCACTTT.

V is TRBV5-1 and J is TRBJ2-5; 9 bases are shared with TRBD1. V was pared by 2 bases and J by 1 base, with 12 bases of the junction left unmatched. Per the germline V gene, CDR1 is SGHRS and CDR2 is YFSETQ. The CDR3 runs to 18 residues. The CDR3 loop reads CASSFTQETGGPQETQYF. CDR3 bases: TGCGCCAGCAGCTTCACCCAGGAGACAGGGGGGCCCCAAGAGACCCAGTACTTC.

The sample holds many counts of this clonotype. V and J are TRBV7-2 and TRBJ2-7; TRBD1 is a possible D gene (5 bases). V was trimmed by 1 base and J by 4 bases, leaving 20 bases between them. This CDR3 region has 17 residues. Germline CDR1 is SGHTA and CDR2 is FQGNSA. Written as DNA, the CDR3 is TGTGCCAGCAGCTTAGGCGCCTTAGGCATCAGGGCGTACGAGCAGTACTTC. Residues: CASSLGALGIRAYEQYF.

This clonotype was picked up many times. The chain uses TRBV7-2 and TRBJ2-2, with D unclear. Trimming took off 3 bases at V and 3 bases at J, with 8 bases between the two ends. Germline V gene data show CDR1 as SGHTA and CDR2 as FQGNSA. This CDR3 has 14 residues. The DNA of the CDR3 is TGTGCCAGCAGCTTGGGCGGACACACCGGGGAGCTGTTTTTT. Amino acids: CASSLGGHTGELFF.

This clonotype came up a few times. The chain is built from TRBV2 and TRBJ2-3; 10 nucleotides agree with TRBD1. The CDR3 spans 15 residues. Germline CDR1 and CDR2: SNHLY and FYNNEI. V shed 6 bases, J shed 4 bases, and the junction held 7 bases outside the gene matches. The CDR3 sequence: CASSMTGGGSDTQYF. In DNA, the CDR3 is TGTGCCAGCAGCATGACAGGGGGCGGGTCAGATACGCAGTATTTT.

The sample holds a few counts of this clonotype. The chain combines TRBV7-9 with TRBJ2-1; possibly TRBD2 for D (7 bases). V lost 0 bases, J lost 8 bases, and 11 bases lay in between. The CDR3 runs to 14 residues. Germline V gene data show CDR1 as SEHNR and CDR2 as FQNEAQ (reference sequence). CDR3 sequence reads: CASSLARGRDEQFF. Here the CDR3 DNA reads TGTGCCAGCAGCTTAGCGCGGGGGCGCGATGAGCAGTTCTTC.

In its sample, this clonotype was seen a few times. V is TRBV28 and J is TRBJ2-7; 9 bases line up with TRBD2. V lost 9 bases to trimming and J lost 0 bases; unmatched junction nucleotides: 9. There are 15 residues in the CDR3. Germline V gives CDR1 MDHEN, CDR2 SYDVKM. This chain's CDR3 is CASTFSGRNSYEQYF. The CDR3, as DNA: TGTGCCAGTACCTTCAGCGGGAGGAACTCCTACGAGCAGTACTTC.

This clonotype was picked up many times. The junction differs from germline at one of its ends, possibly a read error. The genes are TRBV19 and TRBJ1-1, with 9 bases lining up with TRBD1. The CDR3 sequence is 12 residues long. Germline-derived CDR1 and CDR2 are LNHDA and SQIVND (reference sequence). The CDR3 region has the DNA TGCGGGACAGGGCCGGCGGGTACTGAAGCTTTCTTT. This translates into CGTGPAGTEAFF.

V usage is TRBV6-2 or TRBV6-3 and J usage is TRBJ1-5; D might be TRBD1 (5 bases). Germline V lookup: CDR1 MNHEY, CDR2 SVGEGT. This CDR3 contains 14 residues. Trimming removed 6 bases from V and 7 bases from J, with 16 bases in between. CDR3: CASSTPREGQPQHF. DNA for the CDR3: TGTGCCAGCAGCACCCCCAGGGAAGGACAGCCCCAGCATTTT.

Concerning this clonotype itself: Possible read error: a much larger clone is one base away. The rearrangement uses TRBV9 and TRBJ1-3; D remains unclear. Trimming cost V 4 bases and J 0 bases, with 5 bases left between them. The germline CDR1 and CDR2 sequences are SGDLS and YYNGEE. CDR3 length: 13 residues. The CDR3 loop is CASSRDSGNTIYF. Written as DNA, the CDR3 is TGTGCCAGCAGCAGGGACTCTGGAAACACCATATATTTT.

At least ten counts were recorded for this clonotype. The chain carries TRBV7-8 and TRBJ1-5, with D possibly TRBD1 on 6 matching bases. This CDR3 is built from 16 residues. Germline-derived CDR1 and CDR2 are SGHVS and FQNEAQ. The ends were cut back, 4 bases at V and 1 base at J, with 14 bases in the middle. In nucleotides, the CDR3 is TGTGCCAGCAGCTCGCACAGGGTAGAAAGCAATCAGCCCCAGCATTTT. This gives the protein CASSSHRVESNQPQHF.

This clonotype has a count of ten or more. The chain is built from TRBV7-2 and TRBJ2-7, with 7 nucleotides matching TRBD1. The CDR3 is made up of 14 amino acids. Trimming removed 5 bases from V and 3 bases from J; junction bases left unmatched: 7. Germline V gives CDR1 SGHTA, CDR2 FQGNSA. CDR3 sequence: CASSPRQGNYEQYF. CDR3 nucleotide sequence: TGTGCCAGCAGCCCTCGACAGGGCAACTACGAGCAGTACTTC. The full variable domain, rest sourced from reference TRBV7-2 and TRBJ2-7, is GAGVSQSPSNKVTEKGKDVELRCDPISGHTALYWYRQSLGQGLEFLIYFQGNSAPDKSGLPSDRFSAERTGGSVSTLTIQRTQQEDSAVYLCASSPRQGNYEQYFGPGTRLTVT.